This T cell receptor beta chain comes out of a study of Ad26.COV2.S vaccination and SARS-CoV-2 variants. Study at large: Intramuscular Ad26.COV2.S at 5x10^10 or 1x10^11 viral particles. Findings of the study overall: Vaccinated individuals (as opposed to placebo recipients) had higher spike-specific TCR breadth.

The treatment: around 19 received Ad26.COV2.S at low or high dose, single or two shots; several received placebo; per-sample allocation not given. Day 63 following the first vaccine or placebo injection was when the samples were taken. About this clone itself: What it recognizes is unknown.

Repertoires were generated with immunoSEQ multiplex PCR, while TCRdb's copy carries only in-frame clones and drops some. Of approximately 420,000 clones in the sample, 70% to 90% were seen once. Germline values: CDR1 SGHNT, CDR2 YYREEE (reference sequence). The CDR3 spans 18 residues. J was trimmed by 0 bases and V by 2 bases; bases with no gene match: 7. This sequence was found in a person between 18 and 65 years old who received the Ad26.COV2.S COVID-19 vaccine or a placebo. This specimen was peripheral blood, taken in a trial of Ad26.COV2.S vaccine versus placebo. The chain has TRBV5-4 and TRBJ2-7, with 14 bases matching TRBD2. The CDR3 bases are TGTGCCAGCAGCTTCGGACTAGCGGGGGGTTTAAACTCCTACGAGCAGTACTTC. Translation gives CASSFGLAGGLNSYEQYF.